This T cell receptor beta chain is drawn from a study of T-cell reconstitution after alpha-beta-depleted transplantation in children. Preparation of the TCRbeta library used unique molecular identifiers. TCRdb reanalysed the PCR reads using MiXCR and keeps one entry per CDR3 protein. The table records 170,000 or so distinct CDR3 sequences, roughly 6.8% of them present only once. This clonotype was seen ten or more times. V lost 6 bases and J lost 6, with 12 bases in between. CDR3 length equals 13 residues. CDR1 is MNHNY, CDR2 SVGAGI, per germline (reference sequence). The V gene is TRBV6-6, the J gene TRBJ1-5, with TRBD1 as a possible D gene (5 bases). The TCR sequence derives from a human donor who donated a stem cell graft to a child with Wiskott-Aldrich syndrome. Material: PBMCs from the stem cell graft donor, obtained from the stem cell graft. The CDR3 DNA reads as TGTGCCAGCAGCCGGGGGACTATTCAGCCCCAGCATTTT. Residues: CASSRGTIQPQHF.